The rows below give T cell receptor beta chains drawn from one sample of a study of cytomegalovirus exposure and HLA in healthy donors. This table comes from immunoSEQ multiplex PCR, and its TCRdb copy is limited to in-frame clones, with some not included. The repertoire holds roughly 200,000 clones, around 74% seen once, with 2.9% in the top ten. Sample: PBMCs. Receptor source: a male donor in good health and CMV-seronegative. Each CDR3 is given with its conserved first and last residue. D genes are given only for firm matches. The size field is filled for only some rows; it gives once, few, many or a size class.

clone size: NA
D gene: NA
V gene: TRBV2
J gene: TRBJ1-5
CDR3 length: 16
CDR3 protein: CASSEQGGGAGQPQHF
CDR3 DNA: TGTGCCAGCAGTGAACAGGGCGGGGGCGCGGGACAGCCCCAGCATTTT

clone size: NA
D gene: NA
V gene: TRBV28
J gene: TRBJ1-2
CDR3 length: 13
CDR3 protein: CASSHRTVYGYTF
CDR3 DNA: TGTGCCAGCAGTCACCGGACAGTCTATGGCTACACCTTC

clone size: NA
D gene: NA
V gene: TRBV27
J gene: TRBJ2-7
CDR3 length: 13
CDR3 protein: CASSPTTGYEQYF
CDR3 DNA: TGTGCCAGCAGTCCCACTACAGGGTACGAGCAGTACTTC

clone size: NA
D gene: TRBD1
V gene: TRBV27
J gene: TRBJ1-3
CDR3 length: 14
CDR3 protein: CASSRQGAGNTIYF
CDR3 DNA: TGTGCCAGCAGTCGTCAGGGGGCCGGAAACACCATATATTTT

clone size: NA
D gene: NA
V gene: TRBV4-3
J gene: TRBJ2-3
CDR3 length: 18
CDR3 protein: CASSQLFSRGELGDTQYF
CDR3 DNA: TGCGCCAGCAGCCAATTATTTTCCCGCGGAGAGTTGGGAGATACGCAGTATTTT

clone size: NA
D gene: TRBD2
V gene: TRBV9
J gene: TRBJ2-3
CDR3 length: 16
CDR3 protein: CASSVPQLAGTDTQYF
CDR3 DNA: TGTGCCAGCAGCGTCCCCCAGCTAGCGGGCACAGATACGCAGTATTTT

clone size: NA
D gene: NA
V gene: TRBV2
J gene: TRBJ1-1
CDR3 length: 10
CDR3 protein: CAGGGPEAFF
CDR3 DNA: TGTGCCGGCGGGGGGCCTGAAGCTTTCTTT

clone size: NA
D gene: NA
V gene: TRBV9
J gene: TRBJ1-5
CDR3 length: 12
CDR3 protein: CASGPSNQPQHF
CDR3 DNA: TGTGCCAGCGGGCCTAGCAATCAGCCCCAGCATTTT

clone size: NA
D gene: NA
V gene: TRBV5-1
J gene: TRBJ1-2
CDR3 length: 15
CDR3 protein: CASSLVAPGVWGYTF
CDR3 DNA: TGCGCCAGCAGCTTGGTAGCACCAGGGGTTTGGGGCTACACCTTC

clone size: few
D gene: TRBD2
V gene: TRBV28
J gene: TRBJ2-1
CDR3 length: 15
CDR3 protein: CASSFGLAGRNEQFF
CDR3 DNA: TGTGCCAGCAGTTTCGGACTAGCGGGAAGGAATGAGCAGTTCTTC

clone size: NA
D gene: TRBD2
V gene: TRBV4-1
J gene: TRBJ2-3
CDR3 length: 19
CDR3 protein: CASSQGPRGGLFIRDTQYF
CDR3 DNA: TGCGCCAGCAGCCAAGGCCCTCGGGGGGGCCTTTTTATCAGAGATACGCAGTATTTT

clone size: few
D gene: NA
V gene: TRBV6-5
J gene: TRBJ2-1
CDR3 length: 14
CDR3 protein: CASSYGGQPNEQFF
CDR3 DNA: TGTGCCAGCAGTTACGGCGGACAACCCAATGAGCAGTTCTTC

clone size: NA
D gene: NA
V gene: TRBV6-1
J gene: TRBJ2-3
CDR3 length: 14
CDR3 protein: CASRPQGSTDTQYF
CDR3 DNA: TGTGCCAGCAGACCCCAGGGTAGCACAGATACGCAGTATTTT

clone size: NA
D gene: NA
V gene: TRBV9
J gene: TRBJ2-6
CDR3 length: 17
CDR3 protein: CASSAYLDSSGANVLTF
CDR3 DNA: TGTGCCAGCAGCGCATATCTTGACAGCTCCGGGGCCAACGTCCTGACTTTC

clone size: NA
D gene: NA
V gene: TRBV15
J gene: TRBJ1-6
CDR3 length: 13
CDR3 protein: CATSRDWNSPLHF
CDR3 DNA: TGTGCCACCAGCAGGGACTGGAATTCACCCCTCCACTTT

clone size: NA
D gene: NA
V gene: TRBV19
J gene: TRBJ1-1
CDR3 length: 15
CDR3 protein: CASSIIAQDGTEAFF
CDR3 DNA: TGTGCCAGTAGTATAATTGCCCAGGATGGCACTGAAGCTTTCTTT

clone size: once
D gene: NA
V gene: TRBV12-5
J gene: TRBJ1-1
CDR3 length: 14
CDR3 protein: CASVSLSGYTEAFF
CDR3 DNA: TGTGCTAGTGTTTCCCTGTCCGGGTACACTGAAGCTTTCTTT

clone size: NA
D gene: NA
V gene: TRBV6-6
J gene: TRBJ2-7
CDR3 length: 13
CDR3 protein: CASSFQGTYEQYF
CDR3 DNA: TGTGCCAGCAGTTTCCAGGGAACCTACGAGCAGTACTTC

clone size: NA
D gene: NA
V gene: TRBV9
J gene: TRBJ2-7
CDR3 length: 14
CDR3 protein: CASSVDPISYEQYF
CDR3 DNA: TGTGCCAGCAGCGTAGATCCTATCTCCTACGAGCAGTACTTC

clone size: NA
D gene: TRBD2
V gene: TRBV19
J gene: TRBJ2-7
CDR3 length: 15
CDR3 protein: CASSMGSGSSYEQYF
CDR3 DNA: TGTGCCAGTAGTATGGGTAGCGGGAGCTCCTACGAGCAGTACTTC

clone size: NA
D gene: NA
V gene: TRBV6-5
J gene: TRBJ2-7
CDR3 length: 12
CDR3 protein: CASRQGGYEQYF
CDR3 DNA: TGTGCCAGCAGGCAAGGGGGCTACGAGCAGTACTTC

clone size: few
D gene: TRBD1
V gene: TRBV11-3
J gene: TRBJ1-1
CDR3 length: 14
CDR3 protein: CASSSGQGATEAFF
CDR3 DNA: TGTGCCAGCAGCTCCGGACAGGGGGCCACTGAAGCTTTCTTT

clone size: NA
D gene: TRBD1
V gene: TRBV6-4
J gene: TRBJ2-1
CDR3 length: 13
CDR3 protein: CASSEQGDSSVFF
CDR3 DNA: TGTGCCAGCAGCGAACAAGGGGACAGCTCGGTTTTCTTC

clone size: NA
D gene: NA
V gene: TRBV6-4
J gene: TRBJ2-3
CDR3 length: 14
CDR3 protein: CASSDQSFTDTQYF
CDR3 DNA: TGTGCCAGCAGTGACCAGTCGTTCACAGATACGCAGTATTTT